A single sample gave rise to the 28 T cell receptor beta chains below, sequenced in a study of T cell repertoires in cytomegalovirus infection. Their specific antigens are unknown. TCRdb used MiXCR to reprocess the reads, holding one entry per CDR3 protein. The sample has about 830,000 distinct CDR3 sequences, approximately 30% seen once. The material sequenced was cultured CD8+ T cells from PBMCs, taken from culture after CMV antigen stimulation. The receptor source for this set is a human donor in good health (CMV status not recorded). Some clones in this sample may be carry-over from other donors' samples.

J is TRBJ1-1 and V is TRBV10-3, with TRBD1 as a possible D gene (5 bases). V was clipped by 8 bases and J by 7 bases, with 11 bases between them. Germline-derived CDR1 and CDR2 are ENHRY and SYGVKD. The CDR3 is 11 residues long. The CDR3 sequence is CAIGRENEAFF. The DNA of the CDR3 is TGTGCCATCGGCAGGGAGAATGAAGCTTTCTTT.

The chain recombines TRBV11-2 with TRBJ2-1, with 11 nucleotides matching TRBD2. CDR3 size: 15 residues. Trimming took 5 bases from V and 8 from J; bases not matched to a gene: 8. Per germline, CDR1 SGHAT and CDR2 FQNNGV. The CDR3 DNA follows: TGTGCCAGCAGCATTCGACTAGCGGGGAGCCATGAGCAGTTCTTC. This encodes CASSIRLAGSHEQFF.

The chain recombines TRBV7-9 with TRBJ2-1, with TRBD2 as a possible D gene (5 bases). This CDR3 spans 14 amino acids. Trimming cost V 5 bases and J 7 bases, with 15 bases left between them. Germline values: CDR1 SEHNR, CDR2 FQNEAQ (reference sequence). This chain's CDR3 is CASSREEVGNEQFF. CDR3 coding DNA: TGTGCCAGCAGCCGAGAGGAGGTTGGAAATGAGCAGTTCTTC.

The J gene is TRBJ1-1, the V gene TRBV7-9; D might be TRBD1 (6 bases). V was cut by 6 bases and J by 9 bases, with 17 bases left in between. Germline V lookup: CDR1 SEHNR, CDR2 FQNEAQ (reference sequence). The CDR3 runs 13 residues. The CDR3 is CASRFRDTEQAFF. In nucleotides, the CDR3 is TGTGCCAGCAGATTCCGGGACACCGAACAAGCTTTCTTT.

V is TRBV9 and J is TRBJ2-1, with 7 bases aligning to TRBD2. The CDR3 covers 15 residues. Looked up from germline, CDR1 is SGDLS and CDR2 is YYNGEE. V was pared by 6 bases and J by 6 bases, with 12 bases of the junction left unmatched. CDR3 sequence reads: CASTFGRGGVNEQFF. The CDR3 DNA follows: TGTGCCAGCACTTTCGGACGGGGAGGGGTCAATGAGCAGTTCTTC.

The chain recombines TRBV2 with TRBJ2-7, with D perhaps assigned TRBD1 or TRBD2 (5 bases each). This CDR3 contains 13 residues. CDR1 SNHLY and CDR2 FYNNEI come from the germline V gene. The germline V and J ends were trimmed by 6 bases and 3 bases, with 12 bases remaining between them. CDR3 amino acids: CASRARGDYEQYF. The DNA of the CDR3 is TGTGCCAGCAGGGCACGAGGGGACTACGAGCAGTACTTC.

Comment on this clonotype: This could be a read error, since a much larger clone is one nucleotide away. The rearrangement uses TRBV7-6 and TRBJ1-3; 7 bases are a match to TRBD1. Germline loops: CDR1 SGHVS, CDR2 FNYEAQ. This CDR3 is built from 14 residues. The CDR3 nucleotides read TGTGTCAGCAGCAGAAGGGACAGTGGAAACACCATATATTTT. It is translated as CVSSRRDSGNTIYF.

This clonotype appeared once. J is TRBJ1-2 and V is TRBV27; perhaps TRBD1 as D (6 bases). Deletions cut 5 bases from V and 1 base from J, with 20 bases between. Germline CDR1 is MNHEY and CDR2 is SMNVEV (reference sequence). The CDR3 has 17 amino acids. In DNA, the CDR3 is TGTGCCAGCAGTCTTTCCTCCGCCGGGACAAGTAACTATGGCTACACCTTC. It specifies CASSLSSAGTSNYGYTF.

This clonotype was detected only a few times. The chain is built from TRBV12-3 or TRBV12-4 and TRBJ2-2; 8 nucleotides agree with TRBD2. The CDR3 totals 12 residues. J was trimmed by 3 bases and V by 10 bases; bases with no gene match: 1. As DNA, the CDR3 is TGTGCCATCGGGAGGGACACCGGGGAGCTGTTTTTT. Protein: CAIGRDTGELFF.

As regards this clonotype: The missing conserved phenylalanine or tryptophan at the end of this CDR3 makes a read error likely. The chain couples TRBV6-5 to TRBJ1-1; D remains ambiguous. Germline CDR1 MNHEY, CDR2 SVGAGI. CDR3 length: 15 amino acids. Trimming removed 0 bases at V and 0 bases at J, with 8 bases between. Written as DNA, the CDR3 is TGTGCCAGCAGTTACTCAGTCAGTATGAACACTGAAGCTTTCCTT. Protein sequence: CASSYSVSMNTEAFL.

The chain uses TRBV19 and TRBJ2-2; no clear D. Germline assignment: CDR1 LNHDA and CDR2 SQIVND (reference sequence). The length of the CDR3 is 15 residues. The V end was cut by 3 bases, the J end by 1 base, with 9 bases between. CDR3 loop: CASSITDLNTGELFF. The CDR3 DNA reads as TGTGCCAGTAGTATTACAGACTTGAACACCGGGGAGCTGTTTTTT.

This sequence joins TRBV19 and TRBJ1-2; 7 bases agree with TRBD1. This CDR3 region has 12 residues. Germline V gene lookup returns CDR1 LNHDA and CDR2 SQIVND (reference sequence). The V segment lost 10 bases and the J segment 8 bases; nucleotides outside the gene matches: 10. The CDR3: CATTRQGWGYTF. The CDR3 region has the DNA TGTGCCACAACCCGACAGGGATGGGGCTACACCTTC.

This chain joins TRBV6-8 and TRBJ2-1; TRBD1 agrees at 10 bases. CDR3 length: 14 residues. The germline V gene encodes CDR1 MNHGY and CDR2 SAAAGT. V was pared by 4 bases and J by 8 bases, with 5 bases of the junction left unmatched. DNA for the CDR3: TGTGCCAGCAGTTTTTGGACAGGGGGTGATGAGCAGTTCTTC. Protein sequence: CASSFWTGGDEQFF.

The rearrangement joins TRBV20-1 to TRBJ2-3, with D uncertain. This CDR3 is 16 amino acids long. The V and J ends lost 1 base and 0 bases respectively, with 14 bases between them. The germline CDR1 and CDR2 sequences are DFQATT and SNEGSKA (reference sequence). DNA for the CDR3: TGCAGTGCTAGAGTTTTCAGCGCTGCTAGCACAGATACGCAGTATTTT. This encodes CSARVFSAASTDTQYF.

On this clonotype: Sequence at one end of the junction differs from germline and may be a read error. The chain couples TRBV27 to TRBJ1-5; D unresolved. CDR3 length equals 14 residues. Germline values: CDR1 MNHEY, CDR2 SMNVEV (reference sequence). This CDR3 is CVSSLVGYNQPQHF. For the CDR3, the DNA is TGTGTCAGCAGTTTAGTGGGGTACAATCAGCCCCAGCATTTT.

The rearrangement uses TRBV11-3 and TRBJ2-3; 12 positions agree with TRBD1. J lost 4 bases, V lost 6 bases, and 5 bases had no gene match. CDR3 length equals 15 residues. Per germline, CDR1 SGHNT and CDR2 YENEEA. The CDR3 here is CASSPGTGGADTQYF. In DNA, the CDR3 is TGTGCCAGCAGTCCCGGGACAGGGGGCGCAGATACGCAGTATTTT.

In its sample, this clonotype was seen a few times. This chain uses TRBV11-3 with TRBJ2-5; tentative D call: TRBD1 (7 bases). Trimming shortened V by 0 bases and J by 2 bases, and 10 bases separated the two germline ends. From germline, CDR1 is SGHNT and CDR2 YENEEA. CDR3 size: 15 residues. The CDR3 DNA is TGTGCCAGCAGCTTAGAGGCAGGGGGGCAAGAGACCCAGTACTTC. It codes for CASSLEAGGQETQYF.

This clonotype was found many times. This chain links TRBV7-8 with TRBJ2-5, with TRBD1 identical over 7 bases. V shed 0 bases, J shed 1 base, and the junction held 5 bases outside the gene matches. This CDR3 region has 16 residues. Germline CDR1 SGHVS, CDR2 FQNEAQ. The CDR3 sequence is CASSLATGLGQETQYF. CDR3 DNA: TGTGCCAGCAGCTTAGCGACAGGGTTAGGCCAAGAGACCCAGTACTTC. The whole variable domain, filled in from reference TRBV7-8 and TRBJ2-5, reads GAGVSQSPRYKVAKRGQDVALRCDPISGHVSLFWYQQALGQGPEFLTYFQNEAQLDKSGLPSDRFFAERPEGSVSTLKIQRTQQEDSAVYLCASSLATGLGQETQYFGPGTRLLVL.

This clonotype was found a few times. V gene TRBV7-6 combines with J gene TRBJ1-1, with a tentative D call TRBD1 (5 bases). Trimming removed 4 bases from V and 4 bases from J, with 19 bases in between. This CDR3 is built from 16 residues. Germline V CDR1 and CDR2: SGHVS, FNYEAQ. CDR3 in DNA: TGTGCCAGCAGCTCCTGGCCAGGGCGTGCAAGCACTGAAGCTTTCTTT. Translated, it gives CASSSWPGRASTEAFF.

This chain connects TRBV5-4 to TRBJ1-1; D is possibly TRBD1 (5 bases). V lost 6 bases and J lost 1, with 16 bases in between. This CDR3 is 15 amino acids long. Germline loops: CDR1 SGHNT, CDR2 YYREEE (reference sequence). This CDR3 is CASTLHQGTNTEAFF. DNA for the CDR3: TGTGCCAGCACCCTTCACCAGGGAACGAACACTGAAGCTTTCTTT.

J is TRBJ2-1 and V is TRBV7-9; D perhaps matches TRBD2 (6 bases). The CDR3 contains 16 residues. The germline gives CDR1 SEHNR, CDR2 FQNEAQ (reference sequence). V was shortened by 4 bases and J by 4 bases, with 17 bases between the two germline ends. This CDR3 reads CASSSLGLTDYNEQFF. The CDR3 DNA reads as TGTGCCAGCAGCTCCCTTGGACTAACGGATTACAATGAGCAGTTCTTC.

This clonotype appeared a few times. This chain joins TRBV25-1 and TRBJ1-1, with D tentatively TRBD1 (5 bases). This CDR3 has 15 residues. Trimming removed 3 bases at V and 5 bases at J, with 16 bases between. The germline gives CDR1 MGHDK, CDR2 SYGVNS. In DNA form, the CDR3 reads TGTGCCAGCAGTGAGGCCGCCATGGGGACGACTGAAGCTTTCTTT. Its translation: CASSEAAMGTTEAFF.

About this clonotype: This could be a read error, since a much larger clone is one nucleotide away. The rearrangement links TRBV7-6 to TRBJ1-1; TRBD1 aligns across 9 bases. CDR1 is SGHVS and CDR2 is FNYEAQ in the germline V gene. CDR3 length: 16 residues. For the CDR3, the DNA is TGTGTCAGCAGCTTAGTTCGGACAGGGGATCAGGGTGAAGCTTTCTTT. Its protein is CVSSLVRTGDQGEAFF.

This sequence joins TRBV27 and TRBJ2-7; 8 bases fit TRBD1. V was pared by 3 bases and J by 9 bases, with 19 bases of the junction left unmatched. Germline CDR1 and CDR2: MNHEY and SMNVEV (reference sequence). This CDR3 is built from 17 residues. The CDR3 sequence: CASSFYLAGQGPGWQYF. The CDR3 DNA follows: TGTGCCAGCAGTTTTTATCTCGCCGGACAGGGACCCGGGTGGCAGTACTTC.

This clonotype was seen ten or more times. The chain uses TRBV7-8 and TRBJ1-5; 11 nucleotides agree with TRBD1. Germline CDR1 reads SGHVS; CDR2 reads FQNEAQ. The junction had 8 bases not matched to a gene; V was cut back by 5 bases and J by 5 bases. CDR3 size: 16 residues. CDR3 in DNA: TGTGCCAGCAGCGACCGGGACAGGGGGAAAGATCAGCCCCAGCATTTT. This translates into CASSDRDRGKDQPQHF.

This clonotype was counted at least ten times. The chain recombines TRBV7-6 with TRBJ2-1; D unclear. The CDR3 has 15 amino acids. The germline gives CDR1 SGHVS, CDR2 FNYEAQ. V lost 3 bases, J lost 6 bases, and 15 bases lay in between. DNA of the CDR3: TGTGCCAGCAGCTTCCGGAACCAAGTAGGCAATGAGCAGTTCTTC. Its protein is CASSFRNQVGNEQFF.

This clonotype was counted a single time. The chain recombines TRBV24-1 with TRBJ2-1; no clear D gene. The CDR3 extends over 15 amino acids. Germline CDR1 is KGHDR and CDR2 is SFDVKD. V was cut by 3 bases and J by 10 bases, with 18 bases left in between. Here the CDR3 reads CATSDPRTGLGEQFF. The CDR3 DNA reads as TGTGCCACCAGTGATCCCCGGACCGGCTTGGGAGAGCAGTTCTTC.

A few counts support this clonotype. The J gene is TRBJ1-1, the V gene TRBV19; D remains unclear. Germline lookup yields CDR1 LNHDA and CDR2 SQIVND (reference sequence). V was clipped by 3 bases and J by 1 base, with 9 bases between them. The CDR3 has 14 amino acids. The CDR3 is CASSIKWGNTEAFF. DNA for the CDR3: TGTGCCAGTAGTATTAAGTGGGGGAACACTGAAGCTTTCTTT.